Listed here are 12 T cell receptor beta chains from one sample, sequenced in a study of a mutant IDH1 vaccine in newly diagnosed glioma. Here immunoSEQ multiplex PCR was the method, and the copy in TCRdb shows in-frame clones only, minus some. The repertoire holds roughly 41,000 clones, with roughly 92% as singletons. Time point reported: baseline, week 1 (first vaccination visit). Described treatment: pre-vaccination baseline after standard-of-care therapy. The material sequenced was PBMCs, taken from a glioma patient treated with radiotherapy, temozolomide or both. The receptors were sampled from a man aged 18-30 years with glioma.

This chain connects TRBV4-1 to TRBJ2-7; 7 bases are shared with TRBD1. Germline V CDR1 and CDR2: MGHRA, YSYEKL. The CDR3 length is 15 residues. Unmatched junction bases numbered 7, after V lost 4 bases and J lost 1 base. The CDR3 region has the DNA TGCGCCAGCAGCCCCCCCGGGACAGAGTCCTACGAGCAGTACTTC. Its translation: CASSPPGTESYEQYF.

V usage is TRBV11-2 and J usage is TRBJ1-1; tentatively, D is TRBD1 (5 bases). Germline V CDR1 and CDR2: SGHAT, FQNNGV. The CDR3 is made up of 13 amino acids. Trimming shortened V by 5 bases and J by 4 bases, and 11 bases separated the two germline ends. Written as DNA, the CDR3 is TGTGCCAGCAGCCTTGGGACGCCCACTGAAGCTTTCTTT. This sequence encodes CASSLGTPTEAFF.

This chain joins TRBV5-1 and TRBJ2-1; tentative D call: TRBD2 (5 bases). CDR1 is SGHRS and CDR2 is YFSETQ in the germline V gene. The V and J ends lost 7 bases and 0 bases respectively, with 11 bases between them. CDR3 size: 14 residues. The CDR3 DNA sequence: TGCGCCAGCGCGGGTGGCGGCTCCTACAATGAGCAGTTCTTC. It specifies CASAGGGSYNEQFF.

The rearrangement uses TRBV19 and TRBJ1-5, with 7 bases lining up with TRBD1. In germline, CDR1 is LNHDA, CDR2 SQIVND (reference sequence). With V trimmed by 6 bases and J by 8 bases, 10 bases remained unmatched. CDR3 size: 14 residues. CDR3 amino acids: CASSRDSSFKPQHF. The CDR3, as DNA: TGTGCCAGTAGCCGGGACAGTTCTTTCAAGCCCCAGCATTTT.

This rearrangement joins TRBV5-6 to TRBJ2-7, with 9 bases that match TRBD1. The CDR3 loop spans 16 amino acids. Germline loops: CDR1 SGHDT, CDR2 YYEEEE. J gave up 6 bases and V 5 bases, and 15 bases lay outside the gene matches. The CDR3 DNA reads TGTGCCAGCAGTCCCGCGTTATCGGGACAGGGATCCGAGCAGTACTTC. Translating it yields CASSPALSGQGSEQYF.

The chain combines TRBV20-1 with TRBJ1-2, with no clear D. The CDR3 length is 11 residues. CDR1 DFQATT and CDR2 SNEGSKA come from the germline V gene (reference sequence). V shed 2 bases and J shed 8 bases, with 9 bases lying between them. The CDR3 region is CSARHGRGYTF. The CDR3 DNA is TGCAGTGCTAGACACGGGCGGGGCTACACCTTC.

The gene calls are TRBV30 and TRBJ1-1; D possibly corresponds to TRBD1 (6 bases). This CDR3 is built from 14 residues. CDR1 is GTSNPN, CDR2 SVGIG, per germline (reference sequence). Trimming shortened V by 0 bases and J by 0 bases, and 8 bases separated the two germline ends. CDR3 nucleotide sequence: TGTGCCTGGAGTGTAACAGGGATGAACACTGAAGCTTTCTTT. Translated, it gives CAWSVTGMNTEAFF. Full variable domain (outside the CDR3, taken from reference TRBV30 and TRBJ1-1): SQTIHQWPATLVQPVGSPLSLECTVEGTSNPNLYWYRQAAGRGLQLLFYSVGIGQISSEVPQNLSASRPQDRQFILSSKKLLLSDSGFYLCAWSVTGMNTEAFFGQGTRLTVV.

The chain uses TRBV2 and TRBJ2-1, with 8 bases identical to TRBD2. In germline, CDR1 is SNHLY, CDR2 FYNNEI. Trimming cost V 8 bases and J 10 bases; bases outside gene matches: 7. The CDR3 has 12 residues. CDR3 sequence (DNA): TGTGCCAGCCGGGGGGGGGCGGCAGAGCAGTTCTTC. The encoded protein is CASRGGAAEQFF. The complete variable domain, with remaining parts taken from reference TRBV2 and TRBJ2-1, reads EPEVTQTPSHQVTQMGQEVILRCVPISNHLYFYWYRQILGQKVEFLVSFYNNEISEKSEIFDDQFSVERPDGSNFTLKIRSTKLEDSAMYFCASRGGAAEQFFGPGTRLTVL.

This chain links TRBV5-1 with TRBJ1-4; 9 bases are a match to TRBD1. CDR3 length: 16 residues. From germline, CDR1 is SGHRS and CDR2 YFSETQ. After removal of 3 bases from V and 6 bases from J, the junction contained 9 bases not matched to a gene. CDR3: CASSSTPGQGDEKLFF. The CDR3 DNA reads TGCGCCAGCAGCTCAACCCCGGGACAGGGAGATGAAAAACTGTTTTTT.

This sequence joins TRBV4-1 and TRBJ2-1; 7 bases agree with TRBD2. The length of the CDR3 is 16 residues. With 4 bases clipped from V and 3 bases from J, the junction kept 9 bases outside the gene matches. The germline V gene encodes CDR1 MGHRA and CDR2 YSYEKL. CDR3 sequence (DNA): TGCGCCAGCAGCCCCCATCCCAGCGGGGACTACAATGAGCAGTTCTTC. Protein: CASSPHPSGDYNEQFF.

The chain links TRBV30 to TRBJ2-6; a weak D match, TRBD1 (6 bases). CDR1 and CDR2 from the germline V gene are GTSNPN and SVGIG (reference sequence). The V end was cut by 0 bases, the J end by 16 bases, with 16 bases between. This CDR3 has 13 amino acids. CDR3 loop: CAWSVLEDSNLTF. The CDR3 DNA is TGTGCCTGGAGTGTACTGGAGGACAGCAATCTGACTTTC.

A single count supports this clone. The chain is built from TRBV9 and TRBJ2-6; D is undetermined. This CDR3 spans 15 amino acids. V was clipped by 0 bases and J by 2 bases, with 6 bases between them. Germline V CDR1 and CDR2: SGDLS, YYNGEE. DNA for the CDR3: TGTGCCAGCAGCGTAGAGGTTGCTGGGGCCAACGTCCTGACTTTC. Its protein product is CASSVEVAGANVLTF.